This TCR beta chain originates from a study of beta chain features in type 1 diabetes. Findings and limits, study-wide: People with Type 1 diabetes carried modestly yet significantly shorter TCRB CDR3s in all four CD4+ subsets.

Concerning this clone: Its antigen is still unknown.

The CDR3 totals 14 residues. Trimming removed 5 bases from V and 4 bases from J, with 12 bases in between. From germline, CDR1 is SEHNR and CDR2 FQNEAQ (reference sequence). Expressed TCRB transcripts were sequenced because the isolated RNA had all been reverse transcribed beforehand. Clones were read by immunoSEQ multiplex PCR, and TCRdb kept only the in-frame ones, dropping some. The repertoire consists of hundreds of thousands of clones, with about 14% occurring once and the leading ten covering 0.04%. Sorted cells reached over 95% purity in every population. The sequencing input was naive CD4+ T cells from blood. The chain has TRBV7-9 and TRBJ2-1, with D tentatively TRBD1 (5 bases). The receptor was derived from a man between 18 and 29 years old with type 1 diabetes. The CDR3 protein is CASSLERQYNEQFF. In nucleotides, the CDR3 is TGTGCCAGCAGCCTAGAAAGACAGTACAATGAGCAGTTCTTC.